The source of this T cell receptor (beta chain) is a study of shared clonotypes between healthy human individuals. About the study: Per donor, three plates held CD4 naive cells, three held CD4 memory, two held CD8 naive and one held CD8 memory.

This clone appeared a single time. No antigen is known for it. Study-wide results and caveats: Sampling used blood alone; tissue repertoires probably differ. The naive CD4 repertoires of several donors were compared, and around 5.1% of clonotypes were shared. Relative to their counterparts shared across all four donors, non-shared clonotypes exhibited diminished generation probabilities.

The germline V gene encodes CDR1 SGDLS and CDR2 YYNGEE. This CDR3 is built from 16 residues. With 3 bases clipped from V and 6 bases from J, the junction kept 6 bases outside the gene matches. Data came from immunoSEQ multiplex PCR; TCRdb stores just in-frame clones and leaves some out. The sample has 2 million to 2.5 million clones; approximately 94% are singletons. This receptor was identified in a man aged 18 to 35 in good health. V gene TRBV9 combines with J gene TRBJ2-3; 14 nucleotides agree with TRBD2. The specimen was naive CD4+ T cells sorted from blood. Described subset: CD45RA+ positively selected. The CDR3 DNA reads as TGTGCCAGCAGCGCTCGGACTAGCGGGAGGATTGATACGCAGTATTTT. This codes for CASSARTSGRIDTQYF. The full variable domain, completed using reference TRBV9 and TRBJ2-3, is DSGVTQTPKHLITATGQRVTLRCSPRSGDLSVYWYQQSLDQGLQFLIQYYNGEERAKGNILERFSAQQFPDLHSELNLSSLELGDSALYFCASSARTSGRIDTQYFGPGTRLTVL.